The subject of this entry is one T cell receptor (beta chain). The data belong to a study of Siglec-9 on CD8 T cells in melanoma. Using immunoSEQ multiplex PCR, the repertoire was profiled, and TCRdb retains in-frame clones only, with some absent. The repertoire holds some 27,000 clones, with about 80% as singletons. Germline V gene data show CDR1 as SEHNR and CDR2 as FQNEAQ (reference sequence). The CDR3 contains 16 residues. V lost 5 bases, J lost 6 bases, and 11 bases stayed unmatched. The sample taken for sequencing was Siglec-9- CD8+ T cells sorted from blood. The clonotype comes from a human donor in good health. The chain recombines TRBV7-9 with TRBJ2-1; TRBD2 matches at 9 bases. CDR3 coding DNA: TGTGCCAGCAGCCCGCGGGATCGCGGGAGGGCCAATGAGCAGTTCTTC. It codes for CASSPRDRGRANEQFF.